The TCR beta chain described here comes from a study of blood T cell repertoires in COVID-19 (dated by TCRdb to about 2020). Looking at the study overall: Samples from collaborators originated in the United States, Italy and Spain and spanned both the acute and convalescent phases of COVID-19. The material from the prospective study consisted of cDNA or gDNA derived from T cells, B-cell-depleted T cells, or PBMCs. Deeply sampled blood TCRbeta repertoires from subjects exposed to, actively infected with, or recovered from COVID-19 were included in the dataset. The repertoires were made available in a free public database intended to serve as a resource for research on the immune response to SARS-CoV-2. The samples were drawn from two sources: the first 160 participants of the ongoing ImmuneRACE study, and 1,254 subjects contributed by 6 global collaborators. A de-identified subject ID, COVID-19 status, age in years and sex were almost always included in the sample metadata. Where available, HLA class I and class II types were taken from metadata supplied by the sample provider and were not determined by assay-based typing.

Findings and caveats that apply to the study as a whole: How much clinical and demographic metadata was included differed by source and by participant, and the metadata was provided uncurated.

CDR1 is given as LGHDT and CDR2 as YNNKEL, both from the germline V gene (reference sequence). The CDR3 numbers 14 residues from cysteine through phenylalanine. Just the 42-base CDR3 DNA is kept, in frame starting at base 1. V sheds 4 bases and J sheds 3 bases, leaving 13 bases between their ends. TCRbeta CDR3 regions were amplified from genomic DNA by means of the immunoSEQ Assay, a bias-controlled multiplex PCR. On the authors' methods: The number of nucleated cells in each sample was estimated by amplification of reference gene primers within the assay. Sequence reads were collapsed and filtered to measure the absolute abundance of every unique TCRbeta CDR3 rearrangement. For each sample, productive Simpson clonality was calculated as the square root of Simpson's diversity index across productive rearrangements. TCRdb's version of the immuneACCESS table is confined to in-frame rearrangements and falls short of the full clone set. An unresolved V gene accounts for under half of the shortfall where checked; the remainder is of unknown origin. V, J and clone size are those of that table, while D and trimming were read from the DNA. Within this sample are about 200,000 clones, with 75% to 85% of them counted one time only. The top ten clonotypes cover around 14% of the sample.

This clone was seen only a few times. Its antigen remains unidentified. No much larger clone exists at a distance of one base, and base qualities are not known. Each collaborating institution followed its own protocols to collect whole blood in K2EDTA tubes. Collaborator samples were shipped for TCRbeta analysis as frozen whole blood, isolated PBMCs, or DNA extracted from either sample type. The sequence came from a human donor in a cohort sampled during active COVID-19. The rearranged segments are TRBV3-1 (or the pseudogene TRBV3-2) and TRBJ2-7, with TRBD2 perhaps the D gene, on 5 matching bases. Sequenced material: peripheral blood. The DNA reads TGTGCCAGCAGCCTTCTCGGGAATCTCTACGAGCAGTACTTC. It encodes CASSLLGNLYEQYF.